Described below is a single TCR beta chain sequence and its context. Which antigen it targets is not known. No much larger clone exists at a distance of one base, and base qualities are not known. The sample originates from a study of blood T cell repertoires in COVID-19 (TCRdb year 2020). A note on the overall study: Samples from collaborators originated in the United States, Italy and Spain and spanned both the acute and convalescent phases of COVID-19. The dataset comprised deeply sampled blood TCRbeta repertoires from subjects exposed to, actively infected with, or recovered from COVID-19. The repertoires were made available in a free public database intended to serve as a resource for research on the immune response to SARS-CoV-2. The prospective study material was composed of cDNA or gDNA derived from T cells, B-cell-depleted T cells, or PBMCs. Where available, HLA class I and class II types were taken from metadata supplied by the sample provider and were not determined by assay-based typing. Samples came from the ongoing ImmuneRACE study (first 160 participants) plus 1,254 subjects from 6 global collaborators. Nearly every sample came with metadata listing a de-identified subject ID, COVID-19 status, age in years and sex.

Whole blood was collected in K2EDTA tubes by collaborating institutions according to the institutions' own protocols. For TCRbeta analysis, collaborators shipped samples as frozen whole blood, isolated PBMCs, or DNA extracted from either of those sample types. Beyond this particular receptor, the publication reports: Clinical and demographic metadata were provided uncurated, with the amount varying by source and participant.

The CDR3 measures 15 amino acids from cysteine to phenylalanine. The sequence is cut down to CDR3 DNA, 45 bases in frame from base 1. The germline V gene encodes CDR1 GTSNPN and CDR2 SVGIG (reference sequence). Unmatched junction bases come to 6, with V trimmed by 1 base and J by 1 base. TCRbeta CDR3 regions were amplified from genomic DNA using the immunoSEQ Assay, a bias-controlled multiplex PCR. As for how the authors treated the data: The number of nucleated cells in each sample was estimated by amplification of reference gene primers within the assay. To quantify the absolute abundance of each unique TCRbeta CDR3 rearrangement, sequence reads were collapsed and filtered. Productive Simpson clonality was computed per sample as the square root of Simpson's diversity index over productive rearrangements. Imported from immuneACCESS, the table was reduced by TCRdb to in-frame sequences with V and J called. These copies leave out some clones; in studies compared against another copy, an unresolved V gene accounts for under half, and the cause of the remainder is not known. Clone size and the V and J calls come from that table; the DNA yielded D and trimming. The table for this sample lists over 150,000 clones; over 80% of them were counted only once. The ten largest account for less than 3.5% of the sample.

Recombination joined TRBV30 with TRBJ2-7; 8 central nucleotides agree with TRBD1. The TCR was taken from a woman aged 60-75 years with acute or convalescent COVID-19. The sequenced sample was peripheral blood. The DNA sequence is TGTGCCTGGAGTGCCGGGACAGGCATTTCCTACGAGCAGTACTTC. It translates as CAWSAGTGISYEQYF.